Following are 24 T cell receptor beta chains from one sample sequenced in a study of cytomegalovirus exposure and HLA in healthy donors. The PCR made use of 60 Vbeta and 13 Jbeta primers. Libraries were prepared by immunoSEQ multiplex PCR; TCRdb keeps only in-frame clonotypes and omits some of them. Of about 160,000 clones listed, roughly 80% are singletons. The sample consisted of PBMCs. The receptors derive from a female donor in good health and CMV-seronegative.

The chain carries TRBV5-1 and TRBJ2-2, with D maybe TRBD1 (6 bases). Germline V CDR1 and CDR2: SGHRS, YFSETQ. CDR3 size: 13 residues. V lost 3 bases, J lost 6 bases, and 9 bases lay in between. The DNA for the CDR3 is TGCGCCAGCAGCTCCGGACAGCCCGGGGAGCTGTTTTTT. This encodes CASSSGQPGELFF.

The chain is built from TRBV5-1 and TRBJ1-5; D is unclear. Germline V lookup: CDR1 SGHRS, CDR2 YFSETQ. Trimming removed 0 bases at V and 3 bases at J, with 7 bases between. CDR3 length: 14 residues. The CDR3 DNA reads TGCGCCAGCAGCTTGGGGGCAGTCAATCAGCCCCAGCATTTT. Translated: CASSLGAVNQPQHF.

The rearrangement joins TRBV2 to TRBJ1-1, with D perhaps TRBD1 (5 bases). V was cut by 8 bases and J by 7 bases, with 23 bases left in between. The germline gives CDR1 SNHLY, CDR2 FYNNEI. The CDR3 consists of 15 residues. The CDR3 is CASVVYDRPKDEAFF. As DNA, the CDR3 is TGTGCCAGCGTTGTTTATGACAGACCGAAGGATGAAGCTTTCTTT.

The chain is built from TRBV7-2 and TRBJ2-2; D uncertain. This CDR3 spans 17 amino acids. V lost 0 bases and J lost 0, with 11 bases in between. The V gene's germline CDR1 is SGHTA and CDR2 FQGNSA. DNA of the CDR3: TGTGCCAGCAGCTTAGCGCCCTGGGCAGCGAACACCGGGGAGCTGTTTTTT. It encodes CASSLAPWAANTGELFF.

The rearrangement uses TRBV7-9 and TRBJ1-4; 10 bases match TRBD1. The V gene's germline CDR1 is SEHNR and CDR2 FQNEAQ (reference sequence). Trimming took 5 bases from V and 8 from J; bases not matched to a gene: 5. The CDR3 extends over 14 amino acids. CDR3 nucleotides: TGTGCCAGCAGCGCCGGGACAGGGGAGGAAAAACTGTTTTTT. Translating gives CASSAGTGEEKLFF.

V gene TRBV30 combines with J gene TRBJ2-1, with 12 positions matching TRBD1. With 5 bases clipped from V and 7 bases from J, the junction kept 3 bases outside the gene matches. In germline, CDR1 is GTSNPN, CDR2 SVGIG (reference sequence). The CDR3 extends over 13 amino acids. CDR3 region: CAWGTGGWNEQFF. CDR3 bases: TGTGCCTGGGGGACAGGGGGCTGGAATGAGCAGTTCTTC.

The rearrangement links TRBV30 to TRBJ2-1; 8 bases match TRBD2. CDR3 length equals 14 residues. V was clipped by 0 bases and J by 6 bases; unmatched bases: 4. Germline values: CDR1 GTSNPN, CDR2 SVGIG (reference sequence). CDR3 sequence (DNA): TGTGCCTGGAGTGTCAGCGGGAGCGGCAATGAGCAGTTCTTC. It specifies CAWSVSGSGNEQFF.

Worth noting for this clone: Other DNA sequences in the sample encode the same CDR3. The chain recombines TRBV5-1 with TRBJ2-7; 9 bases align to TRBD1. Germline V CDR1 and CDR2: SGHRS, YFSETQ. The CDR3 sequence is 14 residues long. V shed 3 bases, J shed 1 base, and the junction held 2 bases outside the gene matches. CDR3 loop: CASSSTGGSYEQYF. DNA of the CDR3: TGCGCCAGCAGCTCGACAGGGGGGTCCTACGAGCAGTACTTC.

The CDR3 nucleotides are TGTGCCACCAGCAGAGAGGGGCACTTGAACACTGAAGCTTTCTTT. Its protein product is CATSREGHLNTEAFF. The chain combines TRBV15 with TRBJ1-1; perhaps TRBD1 as D (5 bases). The CDR3 is 15 residues long. Germline V gene data show CDR1 as LNHNV and CDR2 as YYDKDF (reference sequence). Trimming left V 0 bases short and J 0 bases short, with 8 bases between.

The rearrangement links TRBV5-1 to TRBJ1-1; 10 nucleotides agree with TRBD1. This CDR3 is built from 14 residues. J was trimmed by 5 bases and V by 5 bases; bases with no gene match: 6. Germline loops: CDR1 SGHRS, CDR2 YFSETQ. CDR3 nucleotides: TGCGCCAGCAGAGAAGGACAGGGGGAAACTGAAGCTTTCTTT. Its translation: CASREGQGETEAFF.

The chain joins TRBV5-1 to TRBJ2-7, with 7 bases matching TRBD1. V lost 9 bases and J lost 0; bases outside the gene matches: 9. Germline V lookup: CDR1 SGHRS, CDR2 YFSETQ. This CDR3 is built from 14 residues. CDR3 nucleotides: TGCGCCACCTCCCCCGGGACAGACTCCTACGAGCAGTACTTC. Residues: CATSPGTDSYEQYF.

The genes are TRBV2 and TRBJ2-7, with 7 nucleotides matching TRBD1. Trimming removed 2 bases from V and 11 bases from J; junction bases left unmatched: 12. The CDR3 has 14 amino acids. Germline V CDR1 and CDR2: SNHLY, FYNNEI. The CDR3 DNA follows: TGTGCCAGCAGTGAAAGGGGGCAGGGCCTGATCGAGTACTTC. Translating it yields CASSERGQGLIEYF.

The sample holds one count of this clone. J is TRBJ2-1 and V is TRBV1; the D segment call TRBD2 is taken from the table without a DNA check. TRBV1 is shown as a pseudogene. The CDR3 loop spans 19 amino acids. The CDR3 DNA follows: TGCACCAGCAGCGAGAGACTAGCGGGGGCCCTAGACAACCACAATGAGCAGTTCTTC. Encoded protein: CTSSERLAGALDNHNEQFF.

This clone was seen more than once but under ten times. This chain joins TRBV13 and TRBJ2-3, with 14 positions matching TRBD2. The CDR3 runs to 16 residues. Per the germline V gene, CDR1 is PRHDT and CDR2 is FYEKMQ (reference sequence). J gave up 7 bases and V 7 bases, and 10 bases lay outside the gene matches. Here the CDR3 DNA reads TGTGCCAGCATCCGTTCCGGGACTAGCGGGAGATATACGCAGTATTTT. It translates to CASIRSGTSGRYTQYF.

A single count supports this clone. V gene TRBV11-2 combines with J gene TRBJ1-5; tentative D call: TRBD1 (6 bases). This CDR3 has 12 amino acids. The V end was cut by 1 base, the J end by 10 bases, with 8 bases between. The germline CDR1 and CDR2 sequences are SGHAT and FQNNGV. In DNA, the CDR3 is TGTGCCAGCAGCTTAGGAGGGGGACCCCAGCATTTT. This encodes CASSLGGGPQHF.

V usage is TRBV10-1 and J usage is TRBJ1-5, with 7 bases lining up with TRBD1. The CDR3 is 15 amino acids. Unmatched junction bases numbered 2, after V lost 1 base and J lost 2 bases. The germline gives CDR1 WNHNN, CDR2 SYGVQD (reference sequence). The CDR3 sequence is CASSEYRGGNQPQHF. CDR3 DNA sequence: TGCGCCAGCAGTGAGTACAGGGGAGGCAATCAGCCCCAGCATTTT.

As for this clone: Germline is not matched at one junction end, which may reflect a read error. The CDR3 sequence is CASSDRTGPFSGANGLTF. DNA of the CDR3: TGTGCCAGCAGCGATCGGACAGGGCCCTTCTCTGGGGCCAACGGCCTGACTTTC. This chain links TRBV9 with TRBJ2-6; TRBD1 matches at 8 bases. The CDR3 is 18 amino acids. The germline V gene encodes CDR1 SGDLS and CDR2 YYNGEE.

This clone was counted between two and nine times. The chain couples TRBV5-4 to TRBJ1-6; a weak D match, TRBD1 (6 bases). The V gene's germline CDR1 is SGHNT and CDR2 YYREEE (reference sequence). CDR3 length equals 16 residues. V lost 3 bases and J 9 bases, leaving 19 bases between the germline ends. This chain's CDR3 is CASSSPQTGRRSPLHF. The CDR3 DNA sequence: TGTGCCAGCAGCTCCCCACAGACAGGACGGCGTTCACCCCTCCACTTT.

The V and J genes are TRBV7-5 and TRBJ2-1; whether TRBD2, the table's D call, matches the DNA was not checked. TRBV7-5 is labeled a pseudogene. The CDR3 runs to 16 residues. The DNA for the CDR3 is TGTGTCAGAAGCAACGGGACTAGCGGGAGCAACAATGAGCAGTTCTTC. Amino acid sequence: CVRSNGTSGSNNEQFF.

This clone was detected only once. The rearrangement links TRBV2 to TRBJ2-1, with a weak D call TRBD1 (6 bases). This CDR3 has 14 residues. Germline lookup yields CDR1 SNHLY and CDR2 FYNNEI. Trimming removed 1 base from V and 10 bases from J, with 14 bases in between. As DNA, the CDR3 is TGTGCCAGCAGTGAAGGGGGGCGGGCCAACGAGCAGTTCTTC. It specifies CASSEGGRANEQFF.

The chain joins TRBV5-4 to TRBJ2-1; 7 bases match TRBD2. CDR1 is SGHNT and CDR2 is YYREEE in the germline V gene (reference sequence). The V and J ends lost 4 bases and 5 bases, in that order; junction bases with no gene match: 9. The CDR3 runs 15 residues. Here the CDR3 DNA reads TGTGCCAGCAGCCTAGCCCGGGACTATAACAATGAGCAGTTCTTC. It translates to CASSLARDYNNEQFF.

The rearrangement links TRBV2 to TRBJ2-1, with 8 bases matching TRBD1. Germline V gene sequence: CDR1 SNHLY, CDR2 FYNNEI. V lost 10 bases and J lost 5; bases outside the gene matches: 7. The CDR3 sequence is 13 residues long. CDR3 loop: CATRDRSHNEQFF. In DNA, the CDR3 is TGTGCCACCCGGGACAGGAGCCACAATGAGCAGTTCTTC.

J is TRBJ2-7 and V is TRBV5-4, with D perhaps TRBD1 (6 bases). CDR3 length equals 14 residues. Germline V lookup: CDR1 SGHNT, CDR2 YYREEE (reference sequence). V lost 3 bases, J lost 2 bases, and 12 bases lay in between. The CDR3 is CASSSTGITYEQYF. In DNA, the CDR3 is TGTGCCAGCAGCTCGACAGGTATCACCTACGAGCAGTACTTC.

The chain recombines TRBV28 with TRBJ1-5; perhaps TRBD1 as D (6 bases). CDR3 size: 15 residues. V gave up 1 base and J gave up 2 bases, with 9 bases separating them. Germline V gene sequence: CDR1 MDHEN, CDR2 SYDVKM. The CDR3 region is CASSLSSGGNQPQHF. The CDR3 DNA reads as TGTGCCAGCAGTTTATCATCAGGGGGCAATCAGCCCCAGCATTTT.